This T cell receptor (beta chain) was retrieved from a study of blood T cells in healthy people across ages. There were healthy Caucasian individuals from Russia, aged roughly 6 to 90, serving as donors. This clonotype was seen repeatedly, ten times or more. A J-beta primer mix and a sample-barcoded 5' primer were used in a second PCR of about 7 to 12 cycles. A single record per CDR3 protein comes from TCRdb applying MiXCR to the 5' RACE reads. The table lists 630,000 or so distinct CDR3 sequences, roughly 31% of them singletons. V lost 9 bases, J lost 7 bases, and 9 bases stayed unmatched. This CDR3 comprises 14 residues. CDR1 MNHEY and CDR2 SMNVEV come from the germline V gene (reference sequence).

The receptor was isolated from an elderly woman in good health. Sequencing input: blood. The chain links TRBV27 to TRBJ1-6; TRBD1 aligns across 7 bases. As DNA, the CDR3 is TGTGCCAGTCGATCTCGGACAGGAAATTCACCCCTCCACTTT. Protein product: CASRSRTGNSPLHF.